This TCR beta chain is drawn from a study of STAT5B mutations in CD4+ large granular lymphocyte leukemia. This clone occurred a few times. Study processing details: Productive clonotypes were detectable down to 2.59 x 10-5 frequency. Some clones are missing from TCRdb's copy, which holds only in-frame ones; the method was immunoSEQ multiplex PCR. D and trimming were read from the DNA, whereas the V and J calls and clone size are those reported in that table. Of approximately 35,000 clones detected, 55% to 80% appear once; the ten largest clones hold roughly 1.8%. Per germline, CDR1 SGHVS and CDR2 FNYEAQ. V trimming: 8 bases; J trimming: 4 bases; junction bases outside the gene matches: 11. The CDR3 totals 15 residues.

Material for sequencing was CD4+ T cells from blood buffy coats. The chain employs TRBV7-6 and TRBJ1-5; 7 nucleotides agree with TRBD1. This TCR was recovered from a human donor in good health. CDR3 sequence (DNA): TGTGCCAGCGGCCTCACAGGGGCGGAAAATCAGCCCCAGCATTTT. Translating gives CASGLTGAENQPQHF.